Listed below are T cell receptor beta chains from one sample, sequenced in a study of blood T cell repertoires in COVID-19. The data were produced by immunoSEQ multiplex PCR, yet TCRdb's version contains in-frame clones alone and is incomplete. The sample shows about 100,000 clones, around four fifths of them seen only once. Sequenced: peripheral blood. All receptors come from a woman in her seventies with acute or convalescent COVID-19. Both conserved end residues are part of each CDR3. D genes are given only for firm matches. Where a row states a size, it is once, few, many or the class of an expanded clone; other rows omit it.

>NA|13|NA|TRBV5-8|TRBJ1-1
TGTGCCAGCAGCTCAGGGTCCCGGATCGGAGCTTTCTTT
CASSSGSRIGAFF
>TRBD1|15|few|TRBV5-4|TRBJ1-1
TGTGCCAGCAGCTTGGTGGACAGGGCAAGTAAGGAAGCTTTCTTT
CASSLVDRASKEAFF
>NA|15|NA|TRBV27|TRBJ1-5
TGTGCCAGCAGTTTTGCAGGGATCAGCAATCAGCCCCAGCATTTT
CASSFAGISNQPQHF
>TRBD2|13|NA|TRBV7-2|TRBJ2-5
TGTGCCAGCAGATCCCGAGCGGGGGAGACCCAGTACTTC
CASRSRAGETQYF
>TRBD1|13|NA|TRBV12-5|TRBJ1-1
TGTGCTAGTGGACAGGGGTTAGGCACTGAAGCTTTCTTT
CASGQGLGTEAFF
>NA|12|NA|TRBV6-5|TRBJ2-2
TGTGCCAGCAGCAGACAGTTCGGGGAGCTGTTTTTT
CASSRQFGELFF
>TRBD1|17|NA|TRBV2|TRBJ2-3
TGTGCCAGCAGGAAGGGACAGGGCTCGACTAGCACAGATACGCAGTATTTT
CASRKGQGSTSTDTQYF
>TRBD1|14|NA|TRBV4-1|TRBJ1-2
TGCGCCAGCAGCTCAGACAGGGAAGGAGGGGGCTACACCTTC
CASSSDREGGGYTF
>TRBD1|12|NA|TRBV27|TRBJ1-2
TGTGCCAGCAAGGGACAGGGGTATGGCTACACCTTC
CASKGQGYGYTF
>NA|13|NA|TRBV15|TRBJ1-4
TGTGCCACCAGCAGAGATCCGGATGAAAAACTGTTTTTT
CATSRDPDEKLFF
>TRBD1|14|NA|TRBV7-9|TRBJ1-2
TGTGCCAGCAGTTACGGACAGGGCGCTTACGACTACACCTTC
CASSYGQGAYDYTF
>NA|16|NA|TRBV7-3|TRBJ2-3
TGTGCCAGCAGCGGACACCAGGGGTTAAGTTCAGATACGCAGTATTTT
CASSGHQGLSSDTQYF
>TRBD1|16|NA|TRBV4-1|TRBJ1-1
TGCGCCAGCCAGTGGGACAGGGATCGCAGGAACACTGAAGCTTTCTTT
CASQWDRDRRNTEAFF
>TRBD2|16|NA|TRBV3-1/TRBV3-2|TRBJ2-2
TGTGCCAGCAGACGCGGGACTAGCGGGGGGTCCGGGGAGCTGTTTTTT
CASRRGTSGGSGELFF
>NA|12|NA|TRBV19|TRBJ1-2
TGTGCCAGTAGTATTAACCGGGATGGCTACACCTTC
CASSINRDGYTF
>TRBD1|15|NA|TRBV6-5|TRBJ1-3
TGTGCCAGCAGCCGGACAGGGAGCAATGGAAACACCATATATTTT
CASSRTGSNGNTIYF
>TRBD2|14|NA|TRBV10-3|TRBJ2-5
TGTGCCATCGGGGAGGAGCGGGGCCTGGAGACCCAGTACTTC
CAIGEERGLETQYF
>NA|14|once|TRBV7-2|TRBJ1-1
TGTGCCAGCAGCATCGCAGGGTCAGGGACTGAAGCTTTCTTT
CASSIAGSGTEAFF
>NA|15|NA|TRBV14|TRBJ1-4
TGTGCCAGCAGCCAAGAGGGTCGGGCTAATGAAAAACTGTTTTTT
CASSQEGRANEKLFF
>TRBD2|17|NA|TRBV13|TRBJ2-5
TGTGCCAGCAGCTTGGTAGGACTAGCGGGAATCCAAGAGACCCAGTACTTC
CASSLVGLAGIQETQYF
>NA|14|NA|TRBV19|TRBJ1-5
TGTGCCAGTAGTATCTACGAAGTGGATCAGCCCCAGCATTTT
CASSIYEVDQPQHF
>TRBD1|14|once|TRBV30|TRBJ1-3
TGTGCCTGGGGGACAGGGGCCTCTGGAAACACCATATATTTT
CAWGTGASGNTIYF
>NA|11|NA|TRBV30|TRBJ2-1
TGTGCCTGGAGTGTCCCAGCGGGCAGGTTCTTC
CAWSVPAGRFF
>NA|14|NA|TRBV7-2|TRBJ1-2
TGTGCCAGCAGCTTAGTTTCGTCTCCGAGGGGCTACACCTTC
CASSLVSSPRGYTF
>NA|16|NA|TRBV6-1|TRBJ1-4
TGTGCCAGCAGTGAATCTAGGACTCCGGGGAATGAAAAACTGTTTTTT
CASSESRTPGNEKLFF
>NA|15|once|TRBV6-5|TRBJ2-3
TGTGCCAGCAGCGACAGGCCTTCATCCACAGATACGCAGTATTTT
CASSDRPSSTDTQYF
>TRBD2|16|NA|TRBV7-2|TRBJ2-3
TGTGCCAGCAGCACAGGACTAGCGGGGGGGCGAAATACGCAGTATTTT
CASSTGLAGGRNTQYF
>TRBD2|15|NA|TRBV7-2|TRBJ2-5
TGTGCCAGCAGCTTATCAGCGGGGGGGGAAGAGACCCAGTACTTC
CASSLSAGGEETQYF
>NA|13|NA|TRBV2|TRBJ2-1
TGTGCCAGCAGTGGGGAGGGGGGTAATGAGCAGTTCTTC
CASSGEGGNEQFF
>TRBD1|15|few|TRBV5-1|TRBJ2-7
TGCGCCAGCAGCCGGGGACAGGGGGCCGGCTACGAGCAGTACTTC
CASSRGQGAGYEQYF
>NA|13|NA|TRBV5-1|TRBJ1-2
TGCGCCAGCAGTAGTACAGGGCCAGGCAGCTACACCTTC
CASSSTGPGSYTF
>NA|15|NA|TRBV15|TRBJ2-7
TGTGCCACCAGCAGAGATGGGGCAGCCTCCTACGAGCAGTACTTC
CATSRDGAASYEQYF
>NA|15|NA|TRBV27|TRBJ1-2
TGTGCCAGCAGTTTGACCGGGGGGCCGGGCTATGGCTACACCTTC
CASSLTGGPGYGYTF
>TRBD2|16|NA|TRBV7-3|TRBJ2-3
TGTGCCAGCAGCCGACGACTAGCGGGGGGGTTAGATACGCAGTATTTT
CASSRRLAGGLDTQYF
>TRBD1|15|NA|TRBV4-2|TRBJ2-1
TGTGCCAGCAGCCAAGATAGACAGGGCTACAATGAGCAGTTCTTC
CASSQDRQGYNEQFF
>TRBD1|14|NA|TRBV9|TRBJ1-1
TGTGCCAGCAGCGCAATGCAGGGGGCAGGTGAAGCTTTCTTT
CASSAMQGAGEAFF
>TRBD2|16|NA|TRBV5-6|TRBJ2-3
TGTGCCAGCAGCCCCCGGGGCGGGGGGGCCGCAGATACGCAGTATTTT
CASSPRGGGAADTQYF
>TRBD1|13|NA|TRBV6-5|TRBJ2-5
TGTGCCAGCAGTCTCACAGGGGGAGAGACCCAGTACTTC
CASSLTGGETQYF
>TRBD1|15|once|TRBV7-8|TRBJ1-2
TGTGCCAGCAGCTTAGATGAGACAGGGAGCTATGGCTACACCTTC
CASSLDETGSYGYTF
>NA|15|NA|TRBV2|TRBJ2-2
TGTGCCAGCAGAGTCCGGGACACTTTAACCGGGGAGCTGTTTTTT
CASRVRDTLTGELFF
>NA|12|NA|TRBV28|TRBJ1-6
TGTGCCAGCGCGGAAAATAATTCACCCCTCCACTTT
CASAENNSPLHF
>TRBD2|13|once|TRBV27|TRBJ2-1
TGTGCCAGCAGTCCCCAGACTAGCCCAGAGCAGTTCTTC
CASSPQTSPEQFF
>NA|14|NA|TRBV18|TRBJ2-5
TGTGCCAGCTCACCACCTACGGGTCGGGAGACCCAGTACTTC
CASSPPTGRETQYF